This T cell receptor (beta chain) was sequenced for a study of blood T cell repertoires in COVID-19. This clone has a handful of counts. Using immunoSEQ multiplex PCR, the repertoire was profiled, and TCRdb retains in-frame clones only, with some absent. The sample lists around 170,000 clones, about four fifths occurring once. This TCR derives from a young man with active or convalescent COVID-19. The material sequenced was peripheral blood.

CDR3 in amino acids: CASSIARTRPGTHSGNTIYF. In nucleotides, the CDR3 is TGTGCCAGTAGTATCGCCCGGACCCGCCCGGGGACTCACTCTGGAAACACCATATATTTT. The gene calls are TRBV19 and TRBJ1-3, with D perhaps matching TRBD1 (5 bases). Trimming cost V 3 bases and J 0 bases, with 24 bases left between them. The CDR3 is 20 amino acids. Germline CDR1 reads LNHDA; CDR2 reads SQIVND (reference sequence).